This T cell receptor beta chain was sequenced for a study of beta chain features in type 1 diabetes (dated by TCRdb to 2016 to 2018). For context, the study as a whole: No differences in mean age, gender distribution, total cell number or subset yield were found between patients and healthy donors. A total of 100 million to 110 million sorted cells were examined across all samples, and a strong correlation was observed between cell number per subset and RNA yield. Regulatory and stem cell-like memory subsets were obtained from only 8 patients and roughly 8 healthy donors, while naive and central memory subsets were obtained from all 28 donors. The study compared the TCRB repertoires of sorted circulating CD4+ T cell subsets in recently diagnosed type 1 diabetes patients with those in matched healthy donors. The full study reports these points: Type 1 diabetes patients showed a moderate but significant shortening of TCRB CDR3 length in all four CD4+ subsets. Because cDNA was sequenced instead of genomic DNA, highly expressing activated cells could be over-represented, though the groups showed no difference in activation or CD3 levels. Naive, central memory and regulatory TCRB repertoires appeared to be more alike among patients than among healthy donors. Patients with type 1 diabetes made fewer insertions and deleted more nucleotides at VDJ recombination sites, implying thymic rearrangement abnormalities. PCR may preferentially amplify shorter templates, but because patient and control samples were amplified and corrected together, any resulting skew would affect both groups equally. HLA sub-analyses involved small numbers of individuals, so any influence of HLA type on TCRB rearrangement remained unresolved.

All of the isolated RNA was reverse transcribed with the High Capacity cDNA Reverse Transcription Kit, so expressed TCRB transcripts were sequenced. Naive, central memory and regulatory T cell samples underwent deep immunoSEQ sequencing, averaging about 3.57 million total reads per sample. Sorted cells were lysed in RLT buffer and RNA was extracted with DNase-treated RNeasy Micro or Mini kits, depending on cell number. To prevent cross-contamination, every cell subset was processed on its own, while patient and healthy donor samples were processed together. The immunoSEQ multiplex PCR was used to amplify TCRB sequences from cDNA, generating 87-bp fragments that spanned the CDR3 region. Sequencing of the amplicons was performed on the Illumina HiSeq platform. The original methods were these. Synthetic template baselines were used to correct PCR bias computationally, reads within Hamming distance 2 were collapsed together, and singletons that could not be merged were discarded. Reads were aligned to IMGT to assign V, D and J genes, CDR3 length, and insertions or deletions at six rearrangement sites. Within each subset, clonotype counts were normalized to sorted cell number, and only after that were true diversity and Gini coefficients computed with the tcR R package. The overlap coefficient, calculated on TCRB nucleotide sequences, was used to quantify repertoire sharing. As a proxy for the pre-selection repertoire, out-of-frame TCRB sequences from naive cells were analyzed. The table was pulled from immuneACCESS by TCRdb, which kept in-frame rearrangements only. Such tables lose some clones; where checked, under half of the loss comes from unresolved V genes, and the rest has no known cause. The V and J calls and clone size are taken from that table; D and trimming were inferred from the DNA. The sample table records around 430,000 clones; around 30% of these occur just once. The ten biggest clones cover almost 0.065% of the sample.

This clone showed up just once. The antigen it recognizes is unknown. Within one base of it there is no much larger clone, and no base qualities were kept. V ends up 3 bases short and J 2 bases short, with an unmatched junction base count of 5. The germline V gene (reference sequence) provides CDR1 GTSNPN and CDR2 SVGIG. The cysteine opens and the phenylalanine closes a CDR3 of 16 amino acids. Solely the CDR3 DNA is kept, with 48 bases framed from the first base. From each donor, a single peripheral blood sample of around 120 mL on average was drawn into heparinised tubes. Naive, central memory, regulatory and stem cell-like memory CD4+ T cells were sorted on a BD FACSAria II using a panel including CD45RO, CCR7, CD25, CD127, CD95 and CD27. Every sorted population had a purity above 95%. PBMCs were separated immediately by Lymphoprep density gradient centrifugation and were stained directly, without being cultured. So that batch effects would be minimized, each experiment stained and sorted samples in pairs, pairing one healthy donor with one patient.

This receptor was identified in a man between 18 and 35 years old in good health. Sequencing was done on a sample of naive CD4+ T cells from blood. The cell subset or site label, read with the paper, signifies: true naive CD4+ T cells. The chain is made from TRBV30 and TRBJ1-5, with 12 bases in between that match TRBD1. In nucleotides, the sequence is TGTGCCTGGAGGGGACAGGGGGCAATGGGCAATCAGCCCCAGCATTTT. This codes for CAWRGQGAMGNQPQHF.